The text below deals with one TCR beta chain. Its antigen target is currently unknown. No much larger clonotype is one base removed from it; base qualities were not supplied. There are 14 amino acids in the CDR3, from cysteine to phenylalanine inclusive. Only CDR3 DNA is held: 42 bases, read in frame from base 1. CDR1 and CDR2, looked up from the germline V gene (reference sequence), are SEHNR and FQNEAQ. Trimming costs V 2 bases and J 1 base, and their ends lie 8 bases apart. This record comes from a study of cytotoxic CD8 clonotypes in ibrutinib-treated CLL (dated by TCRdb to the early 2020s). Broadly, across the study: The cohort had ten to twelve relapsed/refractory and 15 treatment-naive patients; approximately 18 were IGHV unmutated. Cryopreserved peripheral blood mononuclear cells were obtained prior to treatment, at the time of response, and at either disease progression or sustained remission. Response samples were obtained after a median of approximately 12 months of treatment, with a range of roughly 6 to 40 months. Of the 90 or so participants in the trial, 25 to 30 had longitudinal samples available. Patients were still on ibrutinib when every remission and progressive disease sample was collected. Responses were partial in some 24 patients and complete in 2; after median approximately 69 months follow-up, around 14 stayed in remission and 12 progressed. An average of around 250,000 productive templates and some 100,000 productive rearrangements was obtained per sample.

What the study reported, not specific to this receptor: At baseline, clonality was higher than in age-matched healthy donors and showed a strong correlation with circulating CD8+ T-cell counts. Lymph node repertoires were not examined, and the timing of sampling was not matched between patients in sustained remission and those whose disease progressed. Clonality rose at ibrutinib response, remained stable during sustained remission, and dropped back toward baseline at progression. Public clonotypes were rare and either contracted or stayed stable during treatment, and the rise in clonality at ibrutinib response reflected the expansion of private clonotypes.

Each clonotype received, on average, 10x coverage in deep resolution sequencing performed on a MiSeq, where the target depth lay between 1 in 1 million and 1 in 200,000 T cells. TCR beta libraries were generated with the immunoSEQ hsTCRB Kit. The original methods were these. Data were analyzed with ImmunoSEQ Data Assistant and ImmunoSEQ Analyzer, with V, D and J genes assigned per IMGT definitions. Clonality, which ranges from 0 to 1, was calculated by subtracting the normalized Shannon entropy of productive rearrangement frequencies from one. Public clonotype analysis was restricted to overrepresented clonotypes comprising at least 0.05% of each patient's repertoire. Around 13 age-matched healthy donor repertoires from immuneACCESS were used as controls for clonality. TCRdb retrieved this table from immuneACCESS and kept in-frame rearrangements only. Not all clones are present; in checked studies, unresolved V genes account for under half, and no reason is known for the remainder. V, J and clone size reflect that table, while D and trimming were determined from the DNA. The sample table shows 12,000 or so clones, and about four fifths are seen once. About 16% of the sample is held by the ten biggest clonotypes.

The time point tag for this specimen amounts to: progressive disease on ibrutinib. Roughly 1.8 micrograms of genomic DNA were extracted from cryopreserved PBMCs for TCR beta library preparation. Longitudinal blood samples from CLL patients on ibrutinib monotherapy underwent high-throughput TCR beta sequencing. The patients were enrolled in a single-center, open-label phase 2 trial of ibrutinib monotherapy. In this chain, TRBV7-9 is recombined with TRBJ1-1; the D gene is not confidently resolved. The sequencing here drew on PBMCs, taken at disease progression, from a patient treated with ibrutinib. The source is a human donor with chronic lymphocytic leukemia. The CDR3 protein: CASSLLSANTEAFF. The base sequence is TGTGCCAGCAGCTTATTATCTGCGAACACTGAAGCTTTCTTT. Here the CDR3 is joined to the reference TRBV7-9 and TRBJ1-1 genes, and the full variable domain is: DTGVSQNPRHKITKRGQNVTFRCDPISEHNRLYWYRQTLGQGPEFLTYFQNEAQLEKSRLLSDRFSAERPKGSFSTLEIQRTEQGDSAMYLCASSLLSANTEAFFGQGTRLTVV.